This T cell receptor (beta chain) comes out of a study of T cells in Graves' hyperthyroidism and ophthalmopathy. CDR3 length equals 14 residues. V lost 3 bases to trimming and J lost 10 bases, with 15 bases between them. Germline V gives CDR1 MNHNS, CDR2 SASEGT. Details on this clonotype: Its cognate antigen is unknown.

Researchers took RNA transcripts and amplified the TCR beta CDR3 regions from them. Carried out on the TCR CDR3, a first-round RT-PCR used the HTBI primer set. TCRdb passed the multiplex PCR reads through MiXCR, listing each CDR3 protein once. This sample has 450,000 to 650,000 distinct CDR3 sequences, with 14% found just once. Study conclusions and caveats: In validation, the model predicted ophthalmopathy. These predictions came a median roughly 6.5 months before onset.

This TCR came from a young woman with Graves' ophthalmopathy. The sequenced sample consisted of blood. The genes are TRBV6-1 and TRBJ1-4; D is perhaps TRBD1 (6 bases). This chain's CDR3 is CASSDAKGGAKLFF. The CDR3 nucleotides are TGTGCCAGCAGTGACGCAAAAGGGGGGGCAAAACTGTTTTTT.